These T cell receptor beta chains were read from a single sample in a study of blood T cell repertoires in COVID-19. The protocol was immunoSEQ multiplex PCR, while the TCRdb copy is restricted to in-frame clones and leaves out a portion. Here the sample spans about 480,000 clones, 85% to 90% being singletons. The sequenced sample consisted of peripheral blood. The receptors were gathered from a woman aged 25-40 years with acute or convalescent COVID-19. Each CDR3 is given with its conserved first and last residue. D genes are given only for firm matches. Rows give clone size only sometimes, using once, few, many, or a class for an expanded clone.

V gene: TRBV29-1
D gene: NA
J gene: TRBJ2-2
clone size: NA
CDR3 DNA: TGCAGCGTTCGAAGGGATGGGAGCGGGGAGCTGTTTTTT
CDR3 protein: CSVRRDGSGELFF

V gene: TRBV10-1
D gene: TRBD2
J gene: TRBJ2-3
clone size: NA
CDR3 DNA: TGCGCCAGCAGTGAGCGGCGGGGGGCTAGCACAGATACGCAGTATTTT
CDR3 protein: CASSERRGASTDTQYF

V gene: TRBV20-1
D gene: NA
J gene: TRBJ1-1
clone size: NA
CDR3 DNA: TGCAGTGCTAACAGGAACACTGAAGCTTTCTTT
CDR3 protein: CSANRNTEAFF

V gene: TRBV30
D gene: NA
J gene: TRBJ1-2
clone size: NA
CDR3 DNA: TGTGCCTGGGCGAAGGACAGCTTAGCTAACTATGGCTACACCTTC
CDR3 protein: CAWAKDSLANYGYTF

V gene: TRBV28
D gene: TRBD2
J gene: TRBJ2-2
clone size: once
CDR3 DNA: TGTGCCAGCAGTCCGTTGGCGGGGGAAGCCGGGGAGCTGTTTTTT
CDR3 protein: CASSPLAGEAGELFF

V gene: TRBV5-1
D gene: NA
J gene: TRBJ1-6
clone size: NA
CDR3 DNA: TGCGCCAGCAGCCCGACAGGTGGATTATATTCACCCCTCCACTTT
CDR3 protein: CASSPTGGLYSPLHF

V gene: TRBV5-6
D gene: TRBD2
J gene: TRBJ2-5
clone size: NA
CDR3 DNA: TGTGCCAGCAGCCTCGAACTAGCGGGCATTAGGGAGACCCAGTACTTC
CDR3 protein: CASSLELAGIRETQYF

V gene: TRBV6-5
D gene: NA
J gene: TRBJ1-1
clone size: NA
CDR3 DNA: TGTGCCAGCAGTTACATCGCAGGTTTAAGCACTGAAGCTTTCTTT
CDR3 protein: CASSYIAGLSTEAFF

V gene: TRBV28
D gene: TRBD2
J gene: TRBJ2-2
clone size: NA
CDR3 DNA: TGTGCCAGCAGCTTACTAATAGCGGGGGCAAACACCGGGGAGCTGTTTTTT
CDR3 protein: CASSLLIAGANTGELFF

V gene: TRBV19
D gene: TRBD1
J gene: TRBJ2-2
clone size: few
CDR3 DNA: TGTGCCAGTAGTAGGACAGGGGGCGGGGAGCTGTTTTTT
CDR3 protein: CASSRTGGGELFF

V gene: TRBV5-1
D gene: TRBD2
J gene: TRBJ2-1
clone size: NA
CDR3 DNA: TGCGCCAGCAGGATATGGGGCGGGGGGACTAGGGATGAGCAGTTCTTC
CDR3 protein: CASRIWGGGTRDEQFF

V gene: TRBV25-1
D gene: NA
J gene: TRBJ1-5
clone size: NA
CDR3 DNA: TGTGCCAGCAGTGAAAGAGGTCTTGGACAGCCCCAGCATTTT
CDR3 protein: CASSERGLGQPQHF

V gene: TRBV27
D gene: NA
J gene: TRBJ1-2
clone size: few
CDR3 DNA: TGTGCCAGCCGCCACAGGGCTTTAGCTAACTATGGCTACACCTTC
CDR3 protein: CASRHRALANYGYTF

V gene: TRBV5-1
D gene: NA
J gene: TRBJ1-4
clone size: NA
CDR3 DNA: TGCGCCAGCAGCTTGGGCCCGTCCGGCGGTGAAAAACTGTTTTTT
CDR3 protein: CASSLGPSGGEKLFF

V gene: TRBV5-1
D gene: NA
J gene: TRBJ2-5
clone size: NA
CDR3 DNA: TGCGCCAGCAACTCGGACATCAGGGAGACCCAGTACTTC
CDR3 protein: CASNSDIRETQYF

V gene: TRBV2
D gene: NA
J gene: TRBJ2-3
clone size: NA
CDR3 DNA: TGTGCCAGCAGTGAAAACCGACAGCGACGCACAGATACGCAGTATTTT
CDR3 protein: CASSENRQRRTDTQYF

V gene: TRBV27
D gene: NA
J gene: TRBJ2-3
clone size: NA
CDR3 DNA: TGTGCCAGCAAACCCACAGTTGCAAATACGCAGTATTTT
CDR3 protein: CASKPTVANTQYF

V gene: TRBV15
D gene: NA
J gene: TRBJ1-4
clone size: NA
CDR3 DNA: TGTGCCACCAGCAGCAAAGGGGCATATGAAAAACTGTTTTTT
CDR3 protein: CATSSKGAYEKLFF

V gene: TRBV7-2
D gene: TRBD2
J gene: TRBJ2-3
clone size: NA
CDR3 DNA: TGTGCCAGCAGCTTAGTGGCTAGCGGGGGCCCTACAAACACAGATACGCAGTATTTT
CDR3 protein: CASSLVASGGPTNTDTQYF

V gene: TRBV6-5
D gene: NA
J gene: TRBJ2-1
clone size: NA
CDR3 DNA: TGTGCCAGCAGTTTGAGCGGCCCCTACAATGAGCAGTTCTTC
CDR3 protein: CASSLSGPYNEQFF

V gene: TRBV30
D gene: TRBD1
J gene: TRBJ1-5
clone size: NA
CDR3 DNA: TGTGCCTGGAGTCCTCCCGACAGGGCACTGGAGCCCCAGCATTTT
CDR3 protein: CAWSPPDRALEPQHF

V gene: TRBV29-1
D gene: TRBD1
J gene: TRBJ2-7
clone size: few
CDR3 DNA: TGCAGCGTTAGGACAGGTAATTACGAGCAGTACTTC
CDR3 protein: CSVRTGNYEQYF

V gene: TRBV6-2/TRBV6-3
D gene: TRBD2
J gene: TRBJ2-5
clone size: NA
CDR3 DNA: TGTGCCAGCAGTTACCGACTAGCGGGGGGTTTCCAAGAGACCCAGTACTTC
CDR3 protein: CASSYRLAGGFQETQYF